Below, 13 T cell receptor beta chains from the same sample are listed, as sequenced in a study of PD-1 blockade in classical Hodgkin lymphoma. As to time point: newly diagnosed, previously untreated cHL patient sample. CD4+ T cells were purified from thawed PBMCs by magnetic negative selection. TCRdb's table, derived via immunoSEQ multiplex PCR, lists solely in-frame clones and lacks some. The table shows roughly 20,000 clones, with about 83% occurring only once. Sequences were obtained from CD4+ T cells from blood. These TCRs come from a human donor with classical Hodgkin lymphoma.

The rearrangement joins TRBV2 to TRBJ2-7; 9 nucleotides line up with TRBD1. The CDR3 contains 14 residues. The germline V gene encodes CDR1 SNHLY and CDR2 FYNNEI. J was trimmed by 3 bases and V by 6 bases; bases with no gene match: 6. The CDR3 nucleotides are TGTGCCAGCAGCCTCGGGACAGGGTACTACGAGCAGTACTTC. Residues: CASSLGTGYYEQYF. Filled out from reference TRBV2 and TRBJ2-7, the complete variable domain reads EPEVTQTPSHQVTQMGQEVILRCVPISNHLYFYWYRQILGQKVEFLVSFYNNEISEKSEIFDDQFSVERPDGSNFTLKIRSTKLEDSAMYFCASSLGTGYYEQYFGPGTRLTVT.

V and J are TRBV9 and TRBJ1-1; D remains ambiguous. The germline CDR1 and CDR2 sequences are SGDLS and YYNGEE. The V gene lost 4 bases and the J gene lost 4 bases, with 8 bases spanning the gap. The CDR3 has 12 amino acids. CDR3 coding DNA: TGTGCCAGCAGCCAACCTCTCACTGAAGCTTTCTTT. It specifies CASSQPLTEAFF.

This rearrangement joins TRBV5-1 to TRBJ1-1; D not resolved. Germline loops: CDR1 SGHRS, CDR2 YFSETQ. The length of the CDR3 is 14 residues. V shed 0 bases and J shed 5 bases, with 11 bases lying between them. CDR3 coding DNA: TGCGCCAGCAGCTTGGCTGGAGCAAATACTGAAGCTTTCTTT. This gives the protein CASSLAGANTEAFF.

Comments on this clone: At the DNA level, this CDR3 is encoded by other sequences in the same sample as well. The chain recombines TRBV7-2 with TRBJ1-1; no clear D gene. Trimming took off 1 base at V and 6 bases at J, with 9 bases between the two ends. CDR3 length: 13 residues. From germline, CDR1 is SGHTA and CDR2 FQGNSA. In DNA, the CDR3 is TGTGCCAGCAGCTTAGGTGGGCCTCCTGAAGCTTTCTTT. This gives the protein CASSLGGPPEAFF.

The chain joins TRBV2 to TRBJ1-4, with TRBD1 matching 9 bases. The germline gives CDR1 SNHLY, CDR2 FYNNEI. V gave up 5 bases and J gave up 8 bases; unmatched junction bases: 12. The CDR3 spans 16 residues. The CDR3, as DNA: TGTGCCAGCAGTTATACAGGGGGCGGGTTAGAAGAAAAACTGTTTTTT. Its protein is CASSYTGGGLEEKLFF.

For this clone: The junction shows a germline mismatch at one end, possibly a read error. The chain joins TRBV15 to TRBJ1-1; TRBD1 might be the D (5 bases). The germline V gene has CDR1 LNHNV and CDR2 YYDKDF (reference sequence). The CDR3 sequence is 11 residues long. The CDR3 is CATSRDYEGSF. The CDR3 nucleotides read TGTGCCACCAGCAGAGATTATGAGGGGTCCTTT.

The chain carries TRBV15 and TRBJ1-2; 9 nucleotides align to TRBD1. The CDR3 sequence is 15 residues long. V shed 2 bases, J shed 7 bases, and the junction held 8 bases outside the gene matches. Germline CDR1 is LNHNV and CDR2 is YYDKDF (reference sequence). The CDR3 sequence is CATSRKGQGMGGYTF. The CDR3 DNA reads TGTGCCACCAGCAGAAAAGGACAGGGGATGGGTGGCTACACCTTC.

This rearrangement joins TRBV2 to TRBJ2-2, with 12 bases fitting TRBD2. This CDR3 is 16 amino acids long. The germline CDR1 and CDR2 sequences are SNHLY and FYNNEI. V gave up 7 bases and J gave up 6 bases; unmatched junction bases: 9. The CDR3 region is CASTPRLAGDAGELFF. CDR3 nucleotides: TGTGCCAGCACCCCCCGACTAGCGGGAGACGCCGGGGAGCTGTTTTTT.

The CDR3 bases are TGTGCCAGCAGCGTAGAGGGTACGAGGGGAGGTGGAAACACCATATATTTT. As protein: CASSVEGTRGGGNTIYF. The genes are TRBV9 and TRBJ1-3; weak D call: TRBD1 (5 bases). CDR1 and CDR2 (germline): SGDLS, YYNGEE. Trimming removed 0 bases at V and 3 bases at J, with 16 bases between. This CDR3 is 17 amino acids long.

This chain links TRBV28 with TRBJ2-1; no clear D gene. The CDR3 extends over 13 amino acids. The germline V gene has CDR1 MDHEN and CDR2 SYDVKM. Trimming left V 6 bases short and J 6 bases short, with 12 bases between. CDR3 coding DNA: TGTGCCAGCAGCCAACCCGACTCCAATGAGCAGTTCTTC. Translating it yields CASSQPDSNEQFF.

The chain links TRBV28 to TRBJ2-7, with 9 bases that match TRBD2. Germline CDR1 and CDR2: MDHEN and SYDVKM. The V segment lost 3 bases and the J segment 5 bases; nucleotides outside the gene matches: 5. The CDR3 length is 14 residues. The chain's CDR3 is CASSFSGRRDEQYF. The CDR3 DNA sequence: TGTGCCAGCAGTTTCAGCGGGAGGCGCGACGAGCAGTACTTC.

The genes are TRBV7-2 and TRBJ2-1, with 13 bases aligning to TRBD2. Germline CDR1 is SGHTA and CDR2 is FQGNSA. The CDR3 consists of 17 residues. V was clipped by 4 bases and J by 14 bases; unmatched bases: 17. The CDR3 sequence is CASSSRPGLAGVSVKFF. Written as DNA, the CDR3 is TGTGCCAGCAGCTCGAGACCTGGACTAGCGGGAGTTTCAGTCAAGTTCTTC.

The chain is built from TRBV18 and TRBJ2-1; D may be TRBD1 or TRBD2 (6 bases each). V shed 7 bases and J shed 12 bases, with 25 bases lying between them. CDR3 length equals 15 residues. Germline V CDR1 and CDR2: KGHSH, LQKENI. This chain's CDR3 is CASLKPAGGIEAQFF. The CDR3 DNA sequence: TGTGCCAGCTTAAAGCCCGCCGGGGGCATAGAGGCGCAGTTCTTC.